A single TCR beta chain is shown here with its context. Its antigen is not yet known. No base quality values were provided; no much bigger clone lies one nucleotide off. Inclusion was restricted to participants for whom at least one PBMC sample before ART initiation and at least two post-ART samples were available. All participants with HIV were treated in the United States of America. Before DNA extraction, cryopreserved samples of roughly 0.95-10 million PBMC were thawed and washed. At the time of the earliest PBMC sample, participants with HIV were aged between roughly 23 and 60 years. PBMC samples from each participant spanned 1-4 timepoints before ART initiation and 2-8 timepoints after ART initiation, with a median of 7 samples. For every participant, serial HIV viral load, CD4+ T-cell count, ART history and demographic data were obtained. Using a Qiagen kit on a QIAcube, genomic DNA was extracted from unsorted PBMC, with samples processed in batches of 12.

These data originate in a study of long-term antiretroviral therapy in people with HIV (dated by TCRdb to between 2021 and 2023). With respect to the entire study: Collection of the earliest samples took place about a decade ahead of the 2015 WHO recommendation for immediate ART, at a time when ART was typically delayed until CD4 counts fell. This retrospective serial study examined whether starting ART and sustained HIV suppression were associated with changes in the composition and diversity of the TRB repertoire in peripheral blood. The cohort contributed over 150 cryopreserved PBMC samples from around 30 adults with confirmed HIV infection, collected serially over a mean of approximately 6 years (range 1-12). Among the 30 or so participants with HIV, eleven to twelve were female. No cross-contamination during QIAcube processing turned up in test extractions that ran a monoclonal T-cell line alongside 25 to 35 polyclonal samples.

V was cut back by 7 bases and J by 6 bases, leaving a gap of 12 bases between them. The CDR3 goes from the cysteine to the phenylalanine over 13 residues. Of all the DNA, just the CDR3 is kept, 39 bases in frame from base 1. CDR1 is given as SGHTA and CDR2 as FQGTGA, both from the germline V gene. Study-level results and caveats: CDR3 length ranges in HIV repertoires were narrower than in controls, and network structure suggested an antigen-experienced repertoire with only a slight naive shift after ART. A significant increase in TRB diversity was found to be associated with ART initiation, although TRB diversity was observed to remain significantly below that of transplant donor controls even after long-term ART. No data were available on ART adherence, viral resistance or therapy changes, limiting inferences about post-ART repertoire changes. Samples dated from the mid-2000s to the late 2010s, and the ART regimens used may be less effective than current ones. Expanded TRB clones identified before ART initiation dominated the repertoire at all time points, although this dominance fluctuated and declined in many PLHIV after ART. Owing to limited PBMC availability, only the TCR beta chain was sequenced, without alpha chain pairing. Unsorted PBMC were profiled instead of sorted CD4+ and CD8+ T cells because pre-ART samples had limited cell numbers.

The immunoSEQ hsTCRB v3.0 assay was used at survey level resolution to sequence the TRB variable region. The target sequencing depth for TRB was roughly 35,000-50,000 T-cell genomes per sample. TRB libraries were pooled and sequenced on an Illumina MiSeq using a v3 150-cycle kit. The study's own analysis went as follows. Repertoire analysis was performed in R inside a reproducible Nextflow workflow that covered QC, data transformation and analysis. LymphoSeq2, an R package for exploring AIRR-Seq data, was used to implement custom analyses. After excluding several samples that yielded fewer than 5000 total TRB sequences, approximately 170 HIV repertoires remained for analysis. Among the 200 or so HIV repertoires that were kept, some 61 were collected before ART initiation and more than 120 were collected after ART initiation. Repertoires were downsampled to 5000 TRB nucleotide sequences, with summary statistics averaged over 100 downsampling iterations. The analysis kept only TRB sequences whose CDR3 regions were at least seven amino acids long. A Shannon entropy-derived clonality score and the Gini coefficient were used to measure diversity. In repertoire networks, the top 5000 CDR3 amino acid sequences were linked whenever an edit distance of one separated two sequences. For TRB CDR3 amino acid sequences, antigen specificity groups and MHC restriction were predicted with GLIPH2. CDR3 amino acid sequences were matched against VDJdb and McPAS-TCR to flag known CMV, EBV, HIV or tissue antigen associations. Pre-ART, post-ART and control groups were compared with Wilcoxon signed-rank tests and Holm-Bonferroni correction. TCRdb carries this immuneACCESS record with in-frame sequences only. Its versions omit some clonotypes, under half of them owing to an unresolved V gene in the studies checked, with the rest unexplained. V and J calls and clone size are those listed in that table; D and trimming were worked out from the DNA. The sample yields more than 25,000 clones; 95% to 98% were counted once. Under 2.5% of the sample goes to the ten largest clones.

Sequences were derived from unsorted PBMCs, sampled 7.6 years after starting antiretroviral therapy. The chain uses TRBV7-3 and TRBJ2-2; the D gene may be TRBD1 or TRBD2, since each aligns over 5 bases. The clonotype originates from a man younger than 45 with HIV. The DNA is TGTGCCAGCACAGAATTGGGGGCCGGGGAGCTGTTTTTT. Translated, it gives CASTELGAGELFF.